This TCR beta chain is from a study of blood T cell repertoires in COVID-19. Study in general: From the United States, Italy and Spain came samples of acute and convalescent COVID-19.

Sequencing used immunoSEQ multiplex PCR; TCRdb keeps in-frame clones, though not all of them. The table shows 190,000 or so clones, with around nine tenths occurring only once. This sequence originates from a woman between 18 and 29 years old who had recovered from COVID-19. Material: peripheral blood.

The CDR3 sequence is CASSYMRVHQPQHF. CDR3 coding DNA: TGTGCCAGCAGTTACATGAGGGTACATCAGCCCCAGCATTTT. J is TRBJ1-5 and V is TRBV6-2 or TRBV6-3; no clear D. V lost 2 bases to trimming and J lost 5 bases, with 10 bases between them. Looked up from germline, CDR1 is MNHEY and CDR2 is SVGEGT. This CDR3 region has 14 residues.